The source of this T cell receptor (beta chain) is a study of T cell responses to AZD1222 COVID-19 vaccine (dated by TCRdb to 2020 to 2023). Regarding the study in general: AZD1222 recipients whose second dose came at about 4 weeks and those whose second dose came at about 12 weeks were combined into one group, since spike-specific TCR depth and breadth did not differ between the two schedules. A total of approximately 240 trial participants underwent TCR sequencing, of whom about 200 had received two doses of AZD1222 and around 26 had received two doses of the MenACWY control vaccine. Trial participants were enrolled by age into 18-55, 56-69 and 70-plus year subgroups, with about 150, 28 and 57 TCR-sequenced participants respectively.

The paper's findings and limits, for the study overall: Conclusions about previously exposed vaccinees were limited because only six AZD1222 recipients were SARS-CoV-2 seropositive at baseline. Vaccine-associated CD4 TCRs spanned the whole spike protein, with dominant responses in regions 160-218 and 743-854. No day 14 peak-response samples were available, so repertoires were characterized only after the peak T cell response. Participants were mostly white British and included more females than males, and it was suggested by the authors that clonal diversity may have been underestimated. The 56-69-year group was small, and its depth increase did not reach significance, likely because of low power. Epitopes outside the regions mutated in the B.1.351 and B.1.1.7 variants were reportedly recognized by nearly half of the unique spike-specific TCRs. A significant rise in spike-specific TCR breadth and depth was observed after two AZD1222 doses relative to day 0 and relative to MenACWY recipients.

The germline V gene (reference sequence) yields LGHDT for CDR1 and YNNKEL for CDR2. The junction carries 19 bases between V and J, which are trimmed by 0 bases and 8 bases respectively. Measured from the cysteine to the phenylalanine, the CDR3 is 16 residues long. The only DNA kept is the CDR3, 48 bases in frame from the first base. Taken with the paper, the label for time point translates to: baseline before first vaccination. The vaccinee samples were drawn from two UK trials, COV001 and COV002, one of which was a single-blind randomized controlled phase 2/3 trial testing AZD1222 (ChAdOx1 nCoV-19) in healthy adults. For TCRbeta chain sequencing, PBMC samples were collected from trial participants at day 0 and at day 28 after the second dose. As regards this clone: There is no known antigen for this receptor. No base quality information exists; no much larger clone differs at one position.

The CDR3 regions of human TCRbeta chains were subjected to immunosequencing. As for the original processing: TCRs in the repertoires were matched against a reference library of SARS-CoV-2-specific TCRs that had been generated with the MIRA antigen-specificity platform. Breadth was defined as the fraction of unique TCRs that were SARS-CoV-2-associated. Depth was defined as the fraction of total T cells that were SARS-CoV-2-associated. Using the MIRA data, each spike-specific TCR was assigned both to the spike region to which the TCR was reactive and to a CD4 or CD8 class. Log10-transformed breadth and depth values were compared by one-way ANOVA with Sidak's multiple comparisons tests. Held by TCRdb, this immuneACCESS table contains in-frame sequences only and omits some clones. Under half of the omission traces to an unresolved V gene where checked; the cause of the rest is unknown. Clonal size and the V and J genes are those of that table, whereas D and trimming came from the DNA. This sample gives about 150,000 clones in total; 88% of them show up just once. The ten largest make up less than 3.5% of the sample.

The sequencing here drew on peripheral blood, taken on day 0 of AZD1222 vaccination. The receptor comes from an adult in good health. In this chain, TRBV3-1 (or the pseudogene TRBV3-2) is recombined with TRBJ1-2; the D gene assignment is ambiguous. The CDR3 protein is CASSQDNRGWARGYTF. In nucleotide form, the sequence is TGTGCCAGCAGCCAAGATAATCGAGGGTGGGCAAGGGGCTACACCTTC.